Below, one TCR beta chain is given with its context. As yet, its antigen is unknown. The source of the sample is a study of cytomegalovirus exposure and HLA in healthy donors. Whole-study findings and limits: Several of the most significant clusters appeared linked to common viral pathogens, based on a later analysis. The dataset shows that most TCR sequences were rare, while some public TCRs occurred in many donors. Being productive about 87% or about 30% of the time was typical of most TCR beta V segments in an earlier analysis.

PCR used 60 Vbeta primers and 13 Jbeta primers. Measured with immunoSEQ multiplex PCR; TCRdb has only the in-frame clones, and not every one. This table has 110,000 to 150,000 clones, roughly 73% appearing once. This CDR3 has 16 residues. The sequence came from a middle-aged woman in good health and CMV-seronegative. The sample was PBMCs. This sequence joins TRBV1 and TRBJ2-1; no DNA check was done on the table's D call, TRBD2. TRBV1 is given as a pseudogene. In nucleotides, the CDR3 is TGCACCAGCAGCCTTGATGCTAGCGGGGGGGCGAATGAGCAGTTCTTC. Translating it yields CTSSLDASGGANEQFF.